The sequence of this T cell receptor (beta chain) was determined in a study of shared clonotypes between healthy human individuals. About the study: Each donor's CD4 naive and CD4 memory cells filled three plates apiece, CD8 naive two, and CD8 memory one.

CDR1 is MDHEN and CDR2 is SYDVKM in the germline V gene. The CDR3 is 11 residues long. About this clone: Its antigen is as yet unknown. Germline and junction disagree at one end, which may indicate a read error.

General observations from the study: Across a handful of donors, naive CD4 shared approximately 4.5%, naive CD8 3% to 3.5%, memory CD4 over 2%, memory CD8 roughly 0.37%.

TCRdb's table, derived via immunoSEQ multiplex PCR, lists solely in-frame clones and lacks some. The data show more than 2,000,000 clones, about 92% seen once. Sequencing used naive CD4+ T cells sorted from blood. Subset described: CD45RA+ positively selected. The V gene is TRBV28, the J gene TRBJ1-3; maybe TRBD1 (6 bases). This clonotype originated in a man younger than 35 in good health. Here the CDR3 DNA reads TGTGCCAGCAGTATTACAGGGAGGAAAAGTTTT. This sequence encodes CASSITGRKSF.